This T cell receptor (beta chain) comes out of a study of T-cell reconstitution after alpha-beta-depleted transplantation in children. Unique molecular identifiers tagged the TCRbeta library. A single record per CDR3 protein comes from TCRdb applying MiXCR to the PCR reads. The data show some 200,000 distinct CDR3 sequences, with about 14% seen just once and roughly an eighth held by the top ten. This clonotype has ten or more counts. The germline V and J ends were trimmed by 7 bases and 0 bases, with 7 bases remaining between them. The CDR3 contains 14 residues. CDR1 SEHNR and CDR2 FQNEAQ come from the germline V gene (reference sequence).

This sequence originates from a human donor who donated a stem cell graft to a child with acute lymphoblastic leukemia. The chain employs TRBV7-9 and TRBJ2-6; D is undetermined. The specimen was PBMCs from the stem cell graft donor, collected from the stem cell graft. CDR3 nucleotides: TGTGCCAGCATTAGTCTCTCTGGGGCCAACGTCCTGACTTTC. This encodes CASISLSGANVLTF.